The clone carrying this T cell receptor beta chain was counted a single time. The data were taken from a study of cytomegalovirus exposure and HLA in healthy donors. CDR3 length: 16 amino acids. Germline V gene data show CDR1 as SGHAT and CDR2 as FQNNGV. Between the trimmed V and J ends, which lost 3 bases and 0 bases, there was a span of 14 bases. Amplification used 60 Vbeta primers and 13 Jbeta primers. Method: immunoSEQ multiplex PCR; TCRdb's copy keeps in-frame clones and lacks some. The sample has around 100,000 clones; 60% to 80% are singletons. Donors in the study were healthy people who gave bone marrow.

The chain couples TRBV11-2 to TRBJ1-1; the D is unclear. The sample consisted of PBMCs. The receptor was isolated from a man younger than 30 in good health and CMV-seropositive. The CDR3 spells CASSFPTVGVNTEAFF. For the CDR3, the DNA is TGTGCCAGCAGCTTCCCTACGGTCGGGGTGAACACTGAAGCTTTCTTT.